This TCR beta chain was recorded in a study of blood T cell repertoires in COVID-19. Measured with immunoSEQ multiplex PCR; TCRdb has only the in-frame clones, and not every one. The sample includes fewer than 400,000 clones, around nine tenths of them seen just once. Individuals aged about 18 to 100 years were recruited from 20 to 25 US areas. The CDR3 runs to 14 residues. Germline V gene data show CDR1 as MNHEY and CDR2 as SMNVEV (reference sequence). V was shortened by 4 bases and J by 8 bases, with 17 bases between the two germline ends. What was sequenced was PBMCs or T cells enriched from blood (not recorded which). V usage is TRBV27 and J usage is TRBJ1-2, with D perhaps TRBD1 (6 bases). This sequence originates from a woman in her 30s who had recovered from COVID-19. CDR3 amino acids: CASSSDDRPRGYTF. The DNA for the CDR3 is TGTGCCAGCAGTTCAGATGACAGGCCTAGGGGCTACACCTTC.